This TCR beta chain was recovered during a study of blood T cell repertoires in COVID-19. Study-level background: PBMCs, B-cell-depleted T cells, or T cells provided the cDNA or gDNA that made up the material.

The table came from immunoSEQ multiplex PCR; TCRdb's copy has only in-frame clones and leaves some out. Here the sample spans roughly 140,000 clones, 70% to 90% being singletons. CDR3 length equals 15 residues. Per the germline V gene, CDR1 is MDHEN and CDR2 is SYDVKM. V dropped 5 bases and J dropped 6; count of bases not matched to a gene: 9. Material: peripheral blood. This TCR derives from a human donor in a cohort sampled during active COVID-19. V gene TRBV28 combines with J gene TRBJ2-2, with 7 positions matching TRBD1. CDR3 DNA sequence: TGTGCCAGCAGTGCCCCGACAGGGCGGGCCGGGGAGCTGTTTTTT. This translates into CASSAPTGRAGELFF.